The text below deals with one TCR beta chain. V was cut by 10 bases and J by 7 bases, with 22 bases left in between. The CDR3 covers 14 residues. Germline assignment: CDR1 MDHEN and CDR2 SYDVKM. CD8 memory pooled CD45RO+ cells and CCR7-negative CD45RA+ TemRA cells. This sample was taken from a study of shared clonotypes between healthy human individuals. The assay used deep level. Method: immunoSEQ multiplex PCR; TCRdb's copy keeps in-frame clones and lacks some. The data contain about 380,000 clones, roughly 96% of them singletons. What was sequenced was memory CD8+ T cells sorted from blood. Subset meaning: CD45RO+ cells pooled with CCR7-negative TemRA cells. This TCR came from a man aged 25 to 45 in good health. This chain uses TRBV28 with TRBJ1-2; perhaps TRBD1 as D (6 bases). The CDR3 spells CATKHYREGSGYTF. CDR3 nucleotides: TGTGCCACCAAACACTACAGGGAGGGAAGTGGCTACACCTTC.